These 27 T cell receptor beta chains were all obtained from the same sample, sequenced in a study of blood T cells in healthy people across ages. Next came a second PCR, run for about 7 to 12 cycles, which used a sample-barcoded 5' primer along with a J-beta primer mix. Using its own MiXCR run on the 5' RACE reads, TCRdb lists one record per CDR3 protein. The data hold about 800,000 distinct CDR3 sequences, with roughly 46% observed a single time. Sample: blood. The receptors stem from a man older than 75 in good health.

V usage is TRBV11-1 and J usage is TRBJ2-1, with TRBD1 matching 8 bases. CDR3 length: 13 residues. Trimming removed 4 bases from V and 12 bases from J; junction bases left unmatched: 8. Germline CDR1 reads SGHAT; CDR2 reads FQDESV (reference sequence). This CDR3 reads CASSSGQAIGQFF. As DNA, the CDR3 is TGTGCCAGCAGCTCGGGACAGGCCATTGGGCAGTTCTTC.

This clonotype was seen more than once but under ten times. The genes are TRBV27 and TRBJ1-2, with D maybe TRBD1 (6 bases). The V gene lost 5 bases and the J gene lost 4 bases, with 14 bases spanning the gap. The CDR3 covers 14 residues. CDR1 and CDR2 from the germline V gene are MNHEY and SMNVEV (reference sequence). The chain's CDR3 is CASSPLRDTYGYTF. The CDR3, as DNA: TGTGCCAGCAGTCCTCTCCGGGACACCTATGGCTACACCTTC.

A single count supports this clonotype. V gene TRBV20-1 combines with J gene TRBJ1-6; D gene ambiguous. CDR3 length: 16 residues. Trimming left V 0 bases short and J 0 bases short, with 9 bases between. The V gene's germline CDR1 is DFQATT and CDR2 SNEGSKA (reference sequence). The CDR3: CSARDPRSSYNSPLHF. The CDR3 nucleotides are TGCAGTGCTAGAGATCCCCGCAGCTCCTATAATTCACCCCTCCACTTT.

V and J are TRBV5-1 and TRBJ2-5; 8 nucleotides match TRBD1. This CDR3 has 14 amino acids. The germline V gene has CDR1 SGHRS and CDR2 YFSETQ. Trimming took 4 bases from V and 4 from J; bases not matched to a gene: 6. The CDR3 coding sequence is TGCGCCAGCAGCGGACAGGGCACCATAGAGACCCAGTACTTC. Translating gives CASSGQGTIETQYF.

This clonotype was detected a few times. V usage is TRBV3-1 and J usage is TRBJ1-6, with 7 bases aligning to TRBD1. The V gene end was trimmed by 0 bases and the J gene end by 7 bases; junction bases not matched to a gene: 6. Germline assignment: CDR1 LGHDT and CDR2 YNNKEL (reference sequence). This CDR3 comprises 16 residues. CDR3 DNA: TGTGCCAGCAGCCAAGATCATGCAGGGGGAAATTCACCCCTCCACTTT. Its translation is CASSQDHAGGNSPLHF. Looking up the rest from reference TRBV3-1 and TRBJ1-6 gives the full variable domain: DTAVSQTPKYLVTQMGNDKSIKCEQNLGHDTMYWYKQDSKKFLKIMFSYNNKELIINETVPNRFSPKSPDKAHLNLHINSLELGDSAVYFCASSQDHAGGNSPLHFGNGTRLTVT.

This sequence joins TRBV11-3 and TRBJ2-5; D possibly corresponds to TRBD2 (5 bases). V gave up 1 base and J gave up 5 bases, with 11 bases separating them. The CDR3 consists of 14 residues. Germline assignment: CDR1 SGHNT and CDR2 YENEEA. Here the CDR3 DNA reads TGTGCCAGCAGCTTAGCCGGACTCGTGGAGACCCAGTACTTC. Protein sequence: CASSLAGLVETQYF.

The rearrangement uses TRBV5-1 and TRBJ2-5, with D perhaps TRBD2 (6 bases). V was clipped by 4 bases and J by 1 base, with 11 bases between them. The CDR3 is 14 residues long. Germline V gene lookup returns CDR1 SGHRS and CDR2 YFSETQ. CDR3 coding DNA: TGCGCCAGCAGCCCCGGGGGTCCCCAAGAGACCCAGTACTTC. It encodes CASSPGGPQETQYF.

This clonotype has just a few counts. V gene TRBV20-1 combines with J gene TRBJ2-1, with D tentatively TRBD2 (5 bases). There are 15 residues in the CDR3. Trimming cost V 2 bases and J 6 bases, with 17 bases left between them. Germline V gene data show CDR1 as DFQATT and CDR2 as SNEGSKA (reference sequence). In DNA form, the CDR3 reads TGCAGTGCTAGACCCGGGATCCAGTCTATCAATGAGCAGTTCTTC. It specifies CSARPGIQSINEQFF.

V and J are TRBV10-3 and TRBJ2-6, with D uncertain. V was shortened by 6 bases and J by 0 bases, with 6 bases between the two germline ends. Germline V gene sequence: CDR1 ENHRY, CDR2 SYGVKD. The CDR3 covers 14 residues. The CDR3 region is CAIRGDSGANVLTF. CDR3 DNA sequence: TGTGCCATCAGAGGAGACTCTGGGGCCAACGTCCTGACTTTC.

CDR3 in amino acids: CSASVLAKNIQYF. As DNA, the CDR3 is TGCAGTGCTAGTGTTTTAGCCAAAAACATTCAGTACTTC. The chain employs TRBV20-1 and TRBJ2-4; D is undetermined. The CDR3 covers 13 residues. Germline-derived CDR1 and CDR2 are DFQATT and SNEGSKA (reference sequence). V lost 3 bases, J lost 0 bases, and 6 bases lay in between.

The V gene is TRBV6-9, the J gene TRBJ2-3; 7 nucleotides match TRBD1. Germline trimming cut 4 bases from V and 7 bases from J; bases unmatched to any gene: 11. This CDR3 spans 15 amino acids. Looked up from germline, CDR1 is MNHGY and CDR2 is SVAAGI. CDR3 protein: CASSSRDSFAYTQYF. The CDR3 nucleotides read TGTGCCAGCAGTTCTCGGGACAGCTTCGCATATACGCAGTATTTT.

This clonotype was seen a handful of times. The chain's CDR3 is CSAARGAAPWEQYF. CDR3 nucleotides: TGCAGTGCTGCACGAGGAGCGGCCCCTTGGGAGCAGTACTTC. This chain uses TRBV20-1 with TRBJ2-5, with D perhaps matching TRBD2 (5 bases). Per germline, CDR1 DFQATT and CDR2 SNEGSKA (reference sequence). The CDR3 has 14 amino acids. Trimming removed 5 bases at V and 11 bases at J, with 24 bases between.

The J gene is TRBJ2-1, the V gene TRBV7-3, with D maybe TRBD2 (7 bases). Germline lookup yields CDR1 SGHTA and CDR2 FQGTGA. This CDR3 is 15 amino acids long. V lost 6 bases to trimming and J lost 4 bases, with 16 bases between them. CDR3 protein: CASSSGAGAYNEQFF. Written as DNA, the CDR3 is TGTGCCAGCAGTTCGGGGGCGGGAGCATACAATGAGCAGTTCTTC.

As to this clonotype: A single base separates this from a much larger clone, so it may be a read error. This chain connects TRBV18 to TRBJ2-5; 8 bases agree with TRBD2. This CDR3 is built from 14 residues. Germline values: CDR1 KGHSH, CDR2 LQKENI. V lost 3 bases, J lost 11 bases, and 11 bases stayed unmatched. The CDR3, as DNA: TGTGCCAGCTCACCGACTAGCGTTAACAATGAGCAGTACTTC. Amino acids: CASSPTSVNNEQYF.

The V gene is TRBV5-6, the J gene TRBJ2-3, with a possible D match to TRBD1 (6 bases). Germline V gene data show CDR1 as SGHDT and CDR2 as YYEEEE. Deletions cut 4 bases from V and 4 bases from J, with 16 bases between. This CDR3 has 15 amino acids. The CDR3 DNA is TGTGCCAGCAGCCCCCTCCAGGGGACGGCAGATACGCAGTATTTT. It is translated as CASSPLQGTADTQYF.

The chain is built from TRBV7-3 and TRBJ2-3; 8 positions match TRBD2. The V segment lost 2 bases and the J segment 7 bases; nucleotides outside the gene matches: 8. This CDR3 contains 15 residues. The V gene's germline CDR1 is SGHTA and CDR2 FQGTGA. The CDR3 here is CASSLAGGGDYTQYF. Written as DNA, the CDR3 is TGTGCCAGCAGCTTAGCGGGAGGAGGGGACTATACGCAGTATTTT.

This rearrangement joins TRBV20-1 to TRBJ2-7; 11 bases fit TRBD2. Per germline, CDR1 DFQATT and CDR2 SNEGSKA (reference sequence). The CDR3 is 16 amino acids. V shed 5 bases, J shed 7 bases, and the junction held 16 bases outside the gene matches. The DNA of the CDR3 is TGCAGTGCTCGAGGGACTAGCGGCAATCGTTACAATGAGCAGTACTTC. This gives the protein CSARGTSGNRYNEQYF.

This clonotype was counted between two and nine times. This chain joins TRBV6-1 and TRBJ2-5, with 9 positions matching TRBD1. V trimming: 6 bases; J trimming: 11 bases; junction bases outside the gene matches: 16. The CDR3 length is 15 residues. CDR1 MNHNS and CDR2 SASEGT come from the germline V gene. The CDR3 DNA sequence: TGTGCCAGCAGGTTAGCCGGACAGGGGTCCGGTGAGCAGTACTTC. The encoded protein is CASRLAGQGSGEQYF.

Remarks on this clonotype: At one end, the junction sequence differs from germline, possibly due to a read error. The chain carries TRBV11-2 and TRBJ2-7; D unresolved. The CDR3 covers 13 residues. Germline CDR1 is SGHAT and CDR2 is FQNNGV. CDR3 DNA sequence: TGTGCTAGCAGCTTAGGCCGACCCTACGAGCAGTACTTC. This encodes CASSLGRPYEQYF.

This clonotype is a singleton in its sample. The chain recombines TRBV15 with TRBJ1-3; possibly TRBD1 for D (5 bases). Germline V gives CDR1 LNHNV, CDR2 YYDKDF (reference sequence). The CDR3 is made up of 16 amino acids. The V gene lost 5 bases and the J gene lost 0 bases, with 14 bases spanning the gap. The CDR3 nucleotides read TGTGCCACCAGCTCGCGGACGGGGACCTCTGGAAACACCATATATTTT. It translates to CATSSRTGTSGNTIYF. Based on the CDR3 plus reference TRBV15 and TRBJ1-3, the full variable domain is DAMVIQNPRYQVTQFGKPVTLSCSQTLNHNVMYWYQQKSSQAPKLLFHYYDKDFNNEADTPDNFQSRRPNTSFCFLDIRSPGLGDTAMYLCATSSRTGTSGNTIYFGEGSWLTVV.

This clonotype was recorded once. The rearrangement uses TRBV6-2 or TRBV6-3 and TRBJ2-3; 13 nucleotides agree with TRBD2. The length of the CDR3 is 18 residues. Germline V gene lookup returns CDR1 MNHEY and CDR2 SVGEGT. V lost 2 bases, J lost 0 bases, and 5 bases stayed unmatched. CDR3 sequence reads: CASSYTGLAGASTDTQYF. DNA of the CDR3: TGTGCCAGCAGTTACACAGGACTAGCGGGAGCTAGCACAGATACGCAGTATTTT.

This clonotype occurred many times. A much larger clone differs from this one at a single base, so this may be a read error. The rearrangement links TRBV7-9 to TRBJ2-5; D unclear. CDR1 and CDR2 (germline): SEHNR, FQNEAQ (reference sequence). Trimming took 3 bases from V and 11 from J, leaving 16 bases between them. The CDR3 consists of 13 residues. The DNA of the CDR3 is TGTGCCAGCAGCTTCGTCGAGGAGCGAGAGCAGTACTTC. This encodes CASSFVEEREQYF.

Only one count was recorded for this clonotype. The rearrangement links TRBV6-5 to TRBJ2-5; 14 bases match TRBD2. The J call may be wrong; the DNA end is better matched by TRBJ2-7. CDR3 size: 17 residues. Germline V gene data show CDR1 as MNHEY and CDR2 as SVGAGI. The CDR3 nucleotides are TGTGCCAGCAGTTACCAGAGGACTAGCGGGAGGACGTACGAGCAGTACTTC. This encodes CASSYQRTSGRTYEQYF.

This chain links TRBV2 with TRBJ2-1; maybe TRBD1 (5 bases). The CDR3 totals 15 residues. Germline lookup yields CDR1 SNHLY and CDR2 FYNNEI. Trimming stripped 4 bases from V and 6 bases from J, with 16 bases between. This CDR3 is CASSGAGRMTNEQFF. DNA of the CDR3: TGTGCCAGCAGTGGGGCAGGGCGTATGACCAATGAGCAGTTCTTC.

The chain uses TRBV9 and TRBJ2-5; 7 nucleotides align to TRBD1. CDR3 length: 15 residues. V lost 4 bases to trimming and J lost 1 base; unmatched junction nucleotides: 7. Per germline, CDR1 SGDLS and CDR2 YYNGEE. The CDR3 bases are TGTGCCAGCAGCAAAACAGGGGTTGGCCAAGAGACCCAGTACTTC. It specifies CASSKTGVGQETQYF.

Details on this clonotype: An end of the junction differs from the germline gene, which may be a read error. CDR3 nucleotide sequence: TGCAGCGTTGAAGGGGGTAGGGACTCCCACGAGCAGTACTTC. Translating gives CSVEGGRDSHEQYF. The chain has TRBV29-1 and TRBJ2-7; TRBD2 is a possible D gene (6 bases). Germline V gene data show CDR1 as SQVTM and CDR2 as ANQGSEA. The CDR3 has 14 amino acids.

This clonotype appeared a few times. The rearrangement uses TRBV7-6 and TRBJ2-1, with TRBD2 matching over 10 bases. This CDR3 comprises 17 residues. Unmatched junction bases numbered 6, after V lost 2 bases and J lost 2 bases. The germline V gene has CDR1 SGHVS and CDR2 FNYEAQ. The CDR3 bases are TGTGCCAGCAGCTTAATCCAGGGGACTAGCGCCTACAATGAGCAGTTCTTC. Translation: CASSLIQGTSAYNEQFF.